This entry describes one T cell receptor (beta chain). The antigen is not known. With V trimmed by 6 bases and J by 1 base, 12 bases remained unmatched. In germline, CDR1 is MGHDK, CDR2 SYGVNS. This CDR3 has 17 residues. Profiled with immunoSEQ multiplex PCR; TCRdb holds only in-frame clones, not every one. The table shows some 5,000 clones, with roughly 75% occurring only once. These data originate in a study of high-grade serous ovarian cancer treatment subgroups. Tumor tissue was taken before any definitive surgery or chemotherapy was given. General study points: Different patients shared almost no repertoire; same-patient tumors shared 0.11 to 0.79. The analyses considered CDR3 and ignored CDR1 and CDR2. Higher neoantigen levels went with greater TCR clonal relatedness.

The receptor was isolated from a human patient with high-grade serous ovarian cancer. The V call is TRBV25-1, the J call TRBJ1-1; 9 nucleotides match TRBD1. Sequenced sample: tumor tissue. The CDR3 DNA sequence: TGTGCCAGCAGGCAAACCGGGACAGGGTACCGGAACACTGAAGCTTTCTTT. As protein: CASRQTGTGYRNTEAFF.